This entry concerns a single T cell receptor beta chain. In this sample, this clonotype turned up many times. Its cognate antigen has yet to be identified. The input lacks base qualities; no much larger clone sits a single base away. Trimming takes 7 bases from V and 0 bases from J, and the germline ends sit 25 bases apart. Taken from cysteine to phenylalanine, the CDR3 has 19 residues. CDR3 DNA only is kept here, 57 bases in frame from base 1. CDR1 and CDR2 (GTSNPN, SVGIG) derive from the germline V gene (reference sequence). The data were produced on an Illumina HiSeq 2500. Superscript III and a set of TRAV- and TRBV-specific primers were used to synthesize first-strand cDNA, so that both TCRalpha and TCRbeta chains were covered. An approximately 20-cycle PCR with Phusion amplified the TCRs, pairing a constant-region primer with the adapter that was attached to the V primers. Amplification of the isolated mRNA was done with the MessageAmp II aRNA Amplification Kit, which involved a 16-hour in vitro transcription at 37 degrees C. mRNA for TCR sequencing was isolated with the Dynabeads mRNA DIRECT Purification Kit. Indexed Illumina adapters were added in a second Phusion PCR of roughly 27 cycles, and the PCR products were purified with AMPure XP beads. The authors processed their data as follows. Custom Perl scripts were used to pool TCR sequences that encoded the same protein, to remove out-of-frame sequences, and to calculate the abundance of each clonotype. Any TCR sequence backed by just one read was left out of the analysis. Shannon entropy, Gini index, clonality, richness, and the frequency of TCRs shared between repertoires were included as repertoire metrics. TCRdb took the public reads, trimmed them with fastp at Q25, ran MiXCR for clone calling and kept in-frame beta chains. A single entry per CDR3 protein holds the most common genes and DNA from its merged rows. TCRdb, not the original authors, processed these V and J calls. This sample has 100,000 or so distinct CDR3 sequences in its table, and about 20% of those were observed once. Approximately 4% of the sample is in the top ten clones.

The time point tag for this specimen amounts to: after trial treatment. Per the publication, the treatment or condition label means: LDRT plus nivolumab, ipilimumab, low-dose cyclophosphamide and aspirin (RACIN trial). The donors took part in RACIN, a single-arm, phase I, dose-escalation trial that combined nivolumab, ipilimumab, aspirin, low-dose cyclophosphamide and low-dose radiotherapy. To be eligible, a patient needed to have an advanced solid tumor that was TIL-negative. The data were obtained in a study of low-dose radiotherapy and immunotherapy resistance in tumors (dated by TCRdb to the early 2020s). Background for the entire study: Cohort 1 received 0.5 Gy per fraction every 2 weeks, with a prescribed total PTV dose of 6.5 Gy. Cohort 2 received 1 Gy per fraction every two weeks, with a total of 13 Gy over 26 weeks. Patients were given nivolumab as a 240 mg flat dose every two weeks and ipilimumab at 1 mg/kg every six weeks, with both drugs delivered intravenously. Cyclophosphamide 200 mg/m2 was administered intravenously every two weeks, one day before each radiation and immunotherapy administration. Starting on cycle 1 day 1, patients took 300 mg of aspirin by mouth once daily for four cycles. Trial participants were not randomized into treatment groups. Eight patients were included in the translational analysis, namely three from the first dose cohort plus the first five from the second dose cohort.

This specimen was PBMCs, taken after low-dose radiotherapy plus immunotherapy. This sequence originates from a male donor with prostate cancer. The V and J segments used are TRBV30 and TRBJ2-6; the D gene could be TRBD1 or TRBD2, each one agreeing over 6 bases. CDR3 sequence: CASNRLRGPYDSGANVLTF. The DNA sequence is given as TGTGCCTCAAACCGGTTACGGGGGCCCTACGACTCTGGGGCCAACGTCCTGACTTTC.